Each of the 8 T cell receptor beta chains below was sequenced from the same sample in a study of T cell responses to AZD1222 COVID-19 vaccine. Some clones are missing from TCRdb's copy, which holds only in-frame ones; the method was immunoSEQ multiplex PCR. This sample has 120,000 or so clones, with approximately 90% found just once. Here the sequenced sample was peripheral blood, taken 28 days after the second AZD1222 dose. The receptors here all came from an adult who received the AZD1222 COVID-19 vaccine.

This chain links TRBV11-3 with TRBJ1-1, with D hard to call. CDR1 is SGHNT, CDR2 YENEEA, per germline. The CDR3 loop spans 13 amino acids. The ends were cut back, 2 bases at V and 3 bases at J, with 7 bases in the middle. As DNA, the CDR3 is TGTGCCAGCAGCTTAAACCAGGACACTGAAGCTTTCTTT. It encodes CASSLNQDTEAFF.

This clone has only a few counts. In DNA, the CDR3 is TGCCGTACAGGCTCCCCCGCTGAAGCTTTCTTT. Its protein is CRTGSPAEAFF. The chain carries TRBV20-1 and TRBJ1-1; D is possibly TRBD1 (5 bases). Germline-derived CDR1 and CDR2 are DFQATT and SNEGSKA (reference sequence). The CDR3 is 11 amino acids.

The chain has TRBV5-5 and TRBJ2-1; TRBD2 agrees at 12 bases. V dropped 2 bases and J dropped 6; count of bases not matched to a gene: 0. CDR1 and CDR2 (germline): SGHKS, YYEKEE (reference sequence). The CDR3 is 14 amino acids. CDR3: CASSLLAGGNEQFF. The CDR3 DNA follows: TGTGCCAGCAGCTTACTAGCGGGGGGCAATGAGCAGTTCTTC.

The V and J genes are TRBV7-9 and TRBJ1-2; 9 bases line up with TRBD1. The CDR3 consists of 19 residues. J lost 1 base, V lost 3 bases, and 15 bases had no gene match. CDR1 is SEHNR and CDR2 is FQNEAQ in the germline V gene (reference sequence). CDR3 residues: CASSFRPTTGQGDNYGYTF. The CDR3 DNA follows: TGTGCCAGCAGCTTTAGACCCACCACGGGACAGGGAGATAACTATGGCTACACCTTC.

The gene calls are TRBV7-2 and TRBJ1-4, with 10 bases matching TRBD1. The germline gives CDR1 SGHTA, CDR2 FQGNSA. V lost 7 bases and J lost 6; bases outside the gene matches: 5. This CDR3 comprises 14 residues. The CDR3 loop reads CASNQDRGHEKLFF. The CDR3 DNA is TGTGCCAGCAACCAAGACAGGGGGCATGAAAAACTGTTTTTT.

This sequence joins TRBV6-6 and TRBJ1-5; D possibly corresponds to TRBD1 (5 bases). The CDR3 loop spans 13 amino acids. V lost 10 bases and J 7 bases, leaving 17 bases between the germline ends. CDR1 is MNHNY and CDR2 is SVGAGI in the germline V gene (reference sequence). DNA of the CDR3: TGTGCCATCGGGGTTGGGGCCAAACAGCCCCAGCATTTT. Translated: CAIGVGAKQPQHF.

The chain joins TRBV5-1 to TRBJ2-7; D unclear. CDR1 and CDR2 (germline): SGHRS, YFSETQ. The V end lost 2 bases, the J end lost 4 bases, and 10 bases lay between the germline ends. This CDR3 comprises 13 residues. The CDR3 sequence is CASSLRQEYEQYF. For the CDR3, the DNA is TGCGCCAGCAGCTTACGTCAGGAATACGAGCAGTACTTC.

The rearrangement uses TRBV25-1 and TRBJ2-7; D not resolved. Germline-derived CDR1 and CDR2 are MGHDK and SYGVNS. The CDR3 is 12 amino acids. Trimming removed 6 bases at V and 6 bases at J, with 12 bases between. The CDR3 spells CASRRGVFEQYF. The CDR3 DNA follows: TGTGCCAGCAGACGAGGAGTTTTCGAGCAGTACTTC.